What follows is one T cell receptor beta chain and its context. Antigen specificity is unknown. Primers used in a second PCR of about 7 to 12 cycles were a sample-barcoded 5' primer and a J-beta primer mix. A tag from a template-switch adaptor with 12 random nucleotides marked each cDNA molecule. TCRdb reprocessed the 5' RACE reads via MiXCR and lists one record per CDR3 protein. This repertoire shows more than 900,000 distinct CDR3 sequences, approximately 25% found once; its top ten account for about 0.69%. This entry is derived from a study of blood T cells in healthy people across ages. The study's findings and limits: Both higher diversity and more naive CD4+ cells marked long-lived donors when set against aged donors.

V gave up 9 bases and J gave up 1 base, with 21 bases separating them. The germline CDR1 and CDR2 sequences are MGHRA and YSYEKL. The CDR3 spans 17 residues. The amount of total RNA extracted per sample was at least 5.5 micrograms. A further study also used this sample, focusing on T cells of mothers and their children.

Sequences were obtained from blood. This clonotype was obtained from a girl aged 2 to 9 in good health. J is TRBJ2-2 and V is TRBV4-1; maybe TRBD2 (6 bases). CDR3 sequence reads: CASRSEVQAGNTGELFF. Here the CDR3 DNA reads TGCGCCAGTCGATCCGAGGTGCAAGCGGGGAACACCGGGGAGCTGTTTTTT.